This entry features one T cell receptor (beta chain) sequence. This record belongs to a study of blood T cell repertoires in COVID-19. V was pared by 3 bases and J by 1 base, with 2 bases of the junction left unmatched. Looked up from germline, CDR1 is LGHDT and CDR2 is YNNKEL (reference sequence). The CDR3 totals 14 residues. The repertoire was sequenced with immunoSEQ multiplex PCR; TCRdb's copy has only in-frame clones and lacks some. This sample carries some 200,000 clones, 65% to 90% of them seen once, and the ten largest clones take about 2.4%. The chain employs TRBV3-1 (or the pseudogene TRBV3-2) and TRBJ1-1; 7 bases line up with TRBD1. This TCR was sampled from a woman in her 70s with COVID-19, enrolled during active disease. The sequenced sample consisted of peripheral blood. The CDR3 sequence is CASSHRTGNTEAFF. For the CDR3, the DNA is TGTGCCAGCAGCCACCGGACAGGGAACACTGAAGCTTTCTTT.